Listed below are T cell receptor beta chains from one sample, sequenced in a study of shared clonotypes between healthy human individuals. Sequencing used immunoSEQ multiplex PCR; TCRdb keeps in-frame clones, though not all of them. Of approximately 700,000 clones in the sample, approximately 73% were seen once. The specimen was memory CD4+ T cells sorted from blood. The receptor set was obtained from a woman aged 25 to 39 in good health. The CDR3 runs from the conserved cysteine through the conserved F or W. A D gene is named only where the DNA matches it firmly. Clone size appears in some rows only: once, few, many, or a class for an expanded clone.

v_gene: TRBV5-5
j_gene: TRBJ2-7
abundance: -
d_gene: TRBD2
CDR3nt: TGTGCCAGCAGCTTGAGCGGGACCTACGTCTACGAGCAGTACTTC
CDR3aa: CASSLSGTYVYEQYF

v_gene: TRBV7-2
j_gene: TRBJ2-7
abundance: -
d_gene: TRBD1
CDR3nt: TGTGCCAGCAGCCCCTGGACAGGGGGCTTCGAGCAGTACTTC
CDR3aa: CASSPWTGGFEQYF

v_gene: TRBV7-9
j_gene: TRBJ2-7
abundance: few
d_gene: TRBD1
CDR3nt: TGTGCCAGCAGCTGGACAGGAACCTACGAGCAGTACTTC
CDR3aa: CASSWTGTYEQYF

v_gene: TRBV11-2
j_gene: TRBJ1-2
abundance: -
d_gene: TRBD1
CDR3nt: TGTGCCAGCAGCCGCATAGGGGACAGAACCTATGGCTACACCTTC
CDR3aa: CASSRIGDRTYGYTF

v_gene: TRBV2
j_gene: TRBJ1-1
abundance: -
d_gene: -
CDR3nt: TGTGCCAGCAGTGGGGACCTATTCACTGAAGCTTTCTTT
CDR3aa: CASSGDLFTEAFF

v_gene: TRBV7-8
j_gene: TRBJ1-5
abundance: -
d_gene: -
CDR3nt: TGTGCCAGCAGCTTAGCCAATAGCAATCAGCCCCAGCATTTT
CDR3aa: CASSLANSNQPQHF

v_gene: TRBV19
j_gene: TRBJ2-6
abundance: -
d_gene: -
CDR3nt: TGTGCCAGTAGTATCCAGGCTGGGGCCAACGTCCTGACTTTC
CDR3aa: CASSIQAGANVLTF

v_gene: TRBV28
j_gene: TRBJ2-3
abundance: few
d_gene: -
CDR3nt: TGTGCCAGCAGTATATACACAGATACGCAGTATTTT
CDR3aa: CASSIYTDTQYF

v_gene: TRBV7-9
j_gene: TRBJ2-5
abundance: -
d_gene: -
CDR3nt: TGTGCCAGCAGCTTAGATTGGGGGGCAGAGACCCAGTACTTC
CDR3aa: CASSLDWGAETQYF

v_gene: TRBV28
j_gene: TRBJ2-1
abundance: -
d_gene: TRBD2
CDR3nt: TGTGCCAGCAGTCAAATAGCGGGAGATGAATACAATGAGCAGTTCTTC
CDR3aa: CASSQIAGDEYNEQFF

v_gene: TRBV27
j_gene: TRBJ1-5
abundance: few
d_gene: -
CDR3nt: TGTGCCAGCAGTTTCCGGGATCAGCCCCAGCATTTT
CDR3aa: CASSFRDQPQHF

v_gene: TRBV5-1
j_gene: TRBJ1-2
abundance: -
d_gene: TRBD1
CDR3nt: TGCGCCAGCGACAGGGGTGAGGGCTATGGCTACACCTTC
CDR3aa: CASDRGEGYGYTF